These 11 T cell receptor beta chains share one sample of origin, sequenced in a study of T-cell reconstitution after alpha-beta-depleted transplantation in children. Preparation of the TCRbeta library used unique molecular identifiers. TCRdb re-called the PCR reads through MiXCR, storing one row per CDR3 protein. Here the sample spans about 250,000 distinct CDR3 sequences, 20% to 30% being singletons. Sequences were derived from PBMCs, mostly from graft donor cells, sampled 360 days after TCRalphabeta/CD19-depleted stem cell transplant. The source of these receptors is a female patient between 2 and 15 years old who had a stem cell transplant for congenital amegakaryocytic thrombocytopenia, so the T cells may come from the graft donor.

This clonotype occurred once. The gene calls are TRBV9 and TRBJ2-1, with D perhaps matching TRBD1 (5 bases). V lost 3 bases to trimming and J lost 8 bases, with 12 bases between them. This CDR3 has 13 amino acids. CDR1 is SGDLS and CDR2 is YYNGEE in the germline V gene. As DNA, the CDR3 is TGTGCCAGCAGCGCCCGAACAGGATATGAGCAGTTCTTC. It encodes CASSARTGYEQFF.

This clonotype was seen repeatedly, ten times or more. The V call is TRBV29-1, the J call TRBJ2-7; TRBD1 agrees at 8 bases. CDR3 length equals 11 residues. Germline trimming cut 6 bases from V and 8 bases from J; bases unmatched to any gene: 6. Germline CDR1 reads SQVTM; CDR2 reads ANQGSEA. DNA for the CDR3: TGCAGCGTCGCGGACAGGGTAAAGCAGTACTTC. Protein sequence: CSVADRVKQYF.

This rearrangement joins TRBV7-6 to TRBJ1-2; D may be TRBD1 (5 bases). Trimming took 6 bases from V and 4 from J, leaving 15 bases between them. The CDR3 is 14 residues long. CDR1 is SGHVS, CDR2 FNYEAQ, per germline. The CDR3 bases are TGTGCCAGCAGTCTTACTGCAGGGATCTATGGCTACACCTTC. Protein sequence: CASSLTAGIYGYTF.

This clonotype was seen a handful of times. This chain's CDR3 is CASTYNPTGLYGYTF. CDR3 coding DNA: TGTGCCAGCACCTATAACCCAACAGGACTATATGGCTACACCTTC. The chain employs TRBV12-3 or TRBV12-4 and TRBJ1-2; tentatively, D is TRBD1 (5 bases). The CDR3 loop spans 15 amino acids. Trimming stripped 7 bases from V and 5 bases from J, with 20 bases between.

This rearrangement joins TRBV6-2 or TRBV6-3 to TRBJ2-3; 11 bases are a match to TRBD2. V lost 6 bases, J lost 4 bases, and 15 bases stayed unmatched. Germline CDR1 is MNHEY and CDR2 is SVGEGT. This CDR3 region has 18 residues. CDR3 residues: CASSPPASLAGGPDTQYF. The CDR3 bases are TGTGCCAGCAGCCCCCCGGCGTCTCTAGCGGGAGGCCCAGATACGCAGTATTTT.

The chain combines TRBV11-2 with TRBJ2-5; D is undetermined. The CDR3 spans 13 residues. The germline V gene has CDR1 SGHAT and CDR2 FQNNGV. The ends were cut back, 2 bases at V and 5 bases at J, with 9 bases in the middle. DNA for the CDR3: TGTGCCAGCAGCTTACAGAAGGGCGAGACCCAGTACTTC. Translating gives CASSLQKGETQYF.

This sequence joins TRBV12-3 or TRBV12-4 and TRBJ1-4; weak D call: TRBD1 (5 bases). The CDR3 is 14 amino acids. V was clipped by 9 bases and J by 1 base, with 12 bases between them. CDR3 sequence reads: CASLLGGTNEKLFF. CDR3 nucleotides: TGTGCCAGTCTTCTCGGGGGAACTAATGAAAAACTGTTTTTT.

The V call is TRBV4-2, the J call TRBJ1-2; D may be TRBD1 (5 bases). V was clipped by 3 bases and J by 1 base, with 9 bases between them. The germline V gene has CDR1 LGHNA and CDR2 YNFKEQ. The CDR3 spans 14 residues. For the CDR3, the DNA is TGTGCCAGCAGCCAGGGACCGATTAACTATGGCTACACCTTC. Translated, it gives CASSQGPINYGYTF.

This sequence joins TRBV30 and TRBJ2-3; 8 bases match TRBD2. Looked up from germline, CDR1 is GTSNPN and CDR2 is SVGIG (reference sequence). The CDR3 sequence is 15 residues long. V shed 4 bases and J 8 bases; nucleotides not matched to a gene: 14. The CDR3 coding sequence is TGTGCCTGGACCTTACCAGAAGCGGGGGCGGTTACGCAGTATTTT. It codes for CAWTLPEAGAVTQYF.

The chain is built from TRBV12-3 or TRBV12-4 and TRBJ1-2, with 7 bases fitting TRBD1. The V and J ends lost 2 bases and 5 bases, in that order; junction bases with no gene match: 5. The CDR3 spans 14 residues. The CDR3 here is CASSLHSGGYGYTF. DNA for the CDR3: TGTGCCAGCAGTTTACATTCAGGGGGATATGGCTACACCTTC.

This CDR3 reads CASSPSLTGLSYEQYF. The CDR3 DNA reads TGCGCCAGCAGCCCTAGCCTGACAGGGCTCTCCTACGAGCAGTACTTC. The gene calls are TRBV4-1 and TRBJ2-7, with 7 bases fitting TRBD1. With 4 bases clipped from V and 0 bases from J, the junction kept 9 bases outside the gene matches. CDR3 size: 16 residues. Germline values: CDR1 MGHRA, CDR2 YSYEKL.